These T cell receptor beta chains were read from a single sample in a study of blood T cell repertoires in COVID-19. Generated by immunoSEQ multiplex PCR, the TCRdb table keeps only in-frame clones and is missing some. The data contain 150,000 to 180,000 clones, 85% to 90% of them seen just once; the ten biggest clones take up roughly 14%. The sequencing input was peripheral blood. These receptors all stem from a woman between 40 and 50 years old with acute or convalescent COVID-19. Both conserved end residues are part of each CDR3. The order of the fields is V gene, J gene, D gene, clone size, CDR3 DNA, CDR3 protein. A D gene is named only where the DNA matches it firmly. A row's size may be missing; if present it is once, few, many or a size class.

V gene: TRBV5-6
J gene: TRBJ2-7
D gene: TRBD1
clone size: .
CDR3 DNA: TGTGCCAGCAGCTCCCCCGGGACAGGGCTCTACGAGCAGTACTTC
CDR3 protein: CASSSPGTGLYEQYF

V gene: TRBV18
J gene: TRBJ2-3
D gene: TRBD2
clone size: .
CDR3 DNA: TGTGCCAGCTCACCGACTAGCGGGGGAGCCACAGATACGCAGTATTTT
CDR3 protein: CASSPTSGGATDTQYF

V gene: TRBV29-1
J gene: TRBJ2-1
D gene: TRBD2
clone size: .
CDR3 DNA: TGCAGCGTTGAATGGGGACTAGCGGGGGGCCTGGGCTCCTACAATGAGCAGTTCTTC
CDR3 protein: CSVEWGLAGGLGSYNEQFF

V gene: TRBV11-3
J gene: TRBJ2-5
D gene: .
clone size: once
CDR3 DNA: TGTGCCAGCAGCTTAGAATCAGGTCCGATGGCTTCGGAGACCCAGTACTTC
CDR3 protein: CASSLESGPMASETQYF

V gene: TRBV24-1
J gene: TRBJ1-4
D gene: TRBD1
clone size: .
CDR3 DNA: TGTGCCACCAGTGACCATGGATACGGACAGGGAGTAAATGAAAAACTGTTTTTT
CDR3 protein: CATSDHGYGQGVNEKLFF

V gene: TRBV11-3
J gene: TRBJ2-7
D gene: TRBD2
clone size: .
CDR3 DNA: TGTGCCAGCAGCTTGGAACTAGCGGGAGGGAGCTCCTACGAGCAGTACTTC
CDR3 protein: CASSLELAGGSSYEQYF

V gene: TRBV6-5
J gene: TRBJ2-1
D gene: .
clone size: once
CDR3 DNA: TGTGCCAGCTCCGACGGGGAATCCTACAATGAGCAGTTCTTC
CDR3 protein: CASSDGESYNEQFF

V gene: TRBV7-9
J gene: TRBJ2-3
D gene: .
clone size: .
CDR3 DNA: TGTGCCAGCAGCTTAGGCCTAGGTGGGGCCCCCACAGATACGCAGTATTTT
CDR3 protein: CASSLGLGGAPTDTQYF

V gene: TRBV7-9
J gene: TRBJ2-7
D gene: .
clone size: .
CDR3 DNA: TGTGCCAGCAGCCCCGACAGATATGCCTACGAGCAGTACTTC
CDR3 protein: CASSPDRYAYEQYF

V gene: TRBV24-1
J gene: TRBJ2-1
D gene: .
clone size: .
CDR3 DNA: TGTGCCACCCGAGAAGGGGGATCCTACAATGAGCAGTTCTTC
CDR3 protein: CATREGGSYNEQFF

V gene: TRBV15
J gene: TRBJ1-2
D gene: TRBD1
clone size: .
CDR3 DNA: TGTGCCACCGTTGGGCAAACGGGACAGGGATTGAGTGGCTACACCTTC
CDR3 protein: CATVGQTGQGLSGYTF

V gene: TRBV6-5
J gene: TRBJ1-1
D gene: .
clone size: .
CDR3 DNA: TGTGCCAGCAGGCCCGGGAATTCCGATGAAGCTTTCTTT
CDR3 protein: CASRPGNSDEAFF

V gene: TRBV14
J gene: TRBJ2-2
D gene: .
clone size: .
CDR3 DNA: TGTGCCAGCAGCCAATTCCACATGAACACCGGGGAGCTGTTTTTT
CDR3 protein: CASSQFHMNTGELFF

V gene: TRBV7-8
J gene: TRBJ2-2
D gene: .
clone size: .
CDR3 DNA: TGTGCCAGCAGCCCTCCGGCCGGGGAGCTGTTTTTT
CDR3 protein: CASSPPAGELFF

V gene: TRBV2
J gene: TRBJ1-2
D gene: .
clone size: .
CDR3 DNA: TGTGCCAGCAGTGTCTCGGCAGGGGACTATGGCTACACCTTC
CDR3 protein: CASSVSAGDYGYTF

V gene: TRBV7-3
J gene: TRBJ2-7
D gene: TRBD2
clone size: .
CDR3 DNA: TGTGCCAGCAGCCCAAGACTAGCGGGGGTGGTCGAGCAGTACTTC
CDR3 protein: CASSPRLAGVVEQYF

V gene: TRBV7-8
J gene: TRBJ2-7
D gene: .
clone size: .
CDR3 DNA: TGTGCCAGCAGCTTAGCACTCTCCCAGATAGCTGACGAGCAGTACTTC
CDR3 protein: CASSLALSQIADEQYF

V gene: TRBV27
J gene: TRBJ1-5
D gene: TRBD1
clone size: .
CDR3 DNA: TGTGCCAGCAGTACCTGGACAGGCCCATTCAATCAGCCCCAGCATTTT
CDR3 protein: CASSTWTGPFNQPQHF

V gene: TRBV29-1
J gene: TRBJ1-5
D gene: .
clone size: .
CDR3 DNA: TGCAGCGTTTCGGACGGGGGAAATCAGCCCCAGCATTTT
CDR3 protein: CSVSDGGNQPQHF

V gene: TRBV19
J gene: TRBJ2-3
D gene: TRBD2
clone size: .
CDR3 DNA: TGTGCCAGTAGTACCGGGACTAGCGCAGATACGCAGTATTTT
CDR3 protein: CASSTGTSADTQYF

V gene: TRBV5-1
J gene: TRBJ2-3
D gene: TRBD2
clone size: .
CDR3 DNA: TGCGCCAGCAGCCTAGGACTAGCTTCAGATACGCAGTATTTT
CDR3 protein: CASSLGLASDTQYF

V gene: TRBV24-1
J gene: TRBJ2-3
D gene: TRBD2
clone size: .
CDR3 DNA: TGTGCCACCAGTGCTTGGGAGGGGAGGTTGAATACGCAGTATTTT
CDR3 protein: CATSAWEGRLNTQYF

V gene: TRBV5-3
J gene: TRBJ2-5
D gene: .
clone size: .
CDR3 DNA: TGTGCCAGAAGCTTGCTGACCCAGTACTTC
CDR3 protein: CARSLLTQYF

V gene: TRBV19
J gene: TRBJ2-7
D gene: .
clone size: .
CDR3 DNA: TGTGCCAGTAGTATTCAGGGTTACGAGCAGTACTTC
CDR3 protein: CASSIQGYEQYF

V gene: TRBV30
J gene: TRBJ1-2
D gene: TRBD1
clone size: .
CDR3 DNA: TGTGCCTGGGTAAGACAGGGATTCTATGGCTACACCTTC
CDR3 protein: CAWVRQGFYGYTF